The next 5 T cell receptor beta chains were all read from a single sample in a study of blood T cell repertoires in COVID-19. Using immunoSEQ multiplex PCR, the repertoire was profiled, and TCRdb retains in-frame clones only, with some absent. The sample contains 250,000 to 300,000 clones, around 88% of which appear only once. Sequencing was performed on peripheral blood. These receptors all come from a woman aged 65 to 85 with COVID-19, enrolled during active disease.

V and J are TRBV24-1 and TRBJ2-5; D might be TRBD2 (6 bases). The CDR3 extends over 16 amino acids. Trimming pared 3 bases from V and 5 bases from J, leaving 18 bases between. Per the germline V gene, CDR1 is KGHDR and CDR2 is SFDVKD. This chain's CDR3 is CATSDAPPRGWETQYF. CDR3 nucleotides: TGTGCCACCAGTGATGCGCCCCCTCGGGGGTGGGAGACCCAGTACTTC.

The rearrangement links TRBV5-8 to TRBJ2-2, with D tentatively TRBD2 (6 bases). CDR3 length equals 14 residues. Germline V gene data show CDR1 as SGHTS and CDR2 as YDEGEE. With 3 bases removed from V and 7 bases from J, the gap between germline ends came to 13 bases. CDR3 bases: TGTGCCAGCAGCTCACTCACTAGCAGCGGGGAGCTGTTTTTT. Translation gives CASSSLTSSGELFF.

This clone was counted once. V usage is TRBV28 and J usage is TRBJ2-2; 11 nucleotides line up with TRBD2. V trimming: 7 bases; J trimming: 3 bases; junction bases outside the gene matches: 7. This CDR3 has 16 residues. Germline CDR1 and CDR2: MDHEN and SYDVKM. The DNA for the CDR3 is TGTGCCAGCAAACTAGCGGGGGCGGGGTACACCGGGGAGCTGTTTTTT. Residues: CASKLAGAGYTGELFF.

J is TRBJ2-2 and V is TRBV6-1; 7 bases align to TRBD1. With V trimmed by 4 bases and J by 0 bases, 5 bases remained unmatched. Per germline, CDR1 MNHNS and CDR2 SASEGT. CDR3 size: 16 residues. CDR3: CASSVYRGSNTGELFF. The CDR3, as DNA: TGTGCCAGCAGTGTTTACAGGGGATCGAACACCGGGGAGCTGTTTTTT.

The J gene is TRBJ1-1, the V gene TRBV28, with 8 bases fitting TRBD1. The CDR3 totals 15 residues. Germline values: CDR1 MDHEN, CDR2 SYDVKM. Trimming took 5 bases from V and 1 from J; bases not matched to a gene: 6. The CDR3 is CASSRRTGSNTEAFF. DNA for the CDR3: TGTGCCAGCAGTCGTCGGACAGGGTCGAACACTGAAGCTTTCTTT. The full variable domain, with the rest looked up from reference TRBV28 and TRBJ1-1, is DVKVTQSSRYLVKRTGEKVFLECVQDMDHENMFWYRQDPGLGLRLIYFSYDVKMKEKGDIPEGYSVSREKKERFSLILESASTNQTSMYLCASSRRTGSNTEAFFGQGTRLTVV.